The 17 T cell receptor beta chains reported below all come from one sample, sequenced in a study of OX40 agonist ivuxolimab in advanced cancers. Only in-frame clones appear in the TCRdb table, and some are missing; sequencing was by immunoSEQ multiplex PCR. The table lists tens of thousands of clones, 65% to 85% of them singletons. The source material was CD4+ or CD8+ T cells sorted from blood, sampled in a trial of the OX40 agonist ivuxolimab. All receptors derive from an adult with an advanced solid tumor such as melanoma, head and neck, liver or kidney cancer.

The table lists this clone with a count of one. This chain connects TRBV14 to TRBJ2-5, with TRBD2 identical over 8 bases. J was trimmed by 2 bases and V by 4 bases; bases with no gene match: 6. The germline V gene has CDR1 SGHDN and CDR2 FVKESK. The CDR3 consists of 15 residues. CDR3 in amino acids: CASSRSSGRQETQYF. The CDR3 DNA sequence: TGTGCCAGCAGCCGATCCAGCGGGAGACAAGAGACCCAGTACTTC.

The chain recombines TRBV19 with TRBJ2-2, with 7 bases aligning to TRBD1. There are 17 residues in the CDR3. V was pared by 5 bases and J by 3 bases, with 12 bases of the junction left unmatched. Germline V gene sequence: CDR1 LNHDA, CDR2 SQIVND (reference sequence). The CDR3: CASSPPQGVVDTGELFF. As DNA, the CDR3 is TGTGCCAGTAGTCCACCTCAGGGGGTGGTAGACACCGGGGAGCTGTTTTTT.

The chain joins TRBV28 to TRBJ2-1, with D possibly matching TRBD2 (5 bases). The V and J ends lost 6 bases and 6 bases respectively, with 15 bases between them. CDR3 length: 14 residues. Germline V gene data show CDR1 as MDHEN and CDR2 as SYDVKM. The CDR3: CASSRHLGLNEQFF. The CDR3 DNA reads as TGTGCCAGCAGCAGACATCTAGGACTCAATGAGCAGTTCTTC.

CDR3 region: CAISVGGTANTGELFF. For the CDR3, the DNA is TGTGCCATCAGTGTAGGAGGGACAGCGAACACCGGGGAGCTGTTTTTT. The rearrangement joins TRBV10-3 to TRBJ2-2; D possibly corresponds to TRBD1 (7 bases). Between the trimmed V and J ends, which lost 4 bases and 0 bases, there was a span of 12 bases. CDR1 and CDR2 from the germline V gene are ENHRY and SYGVKD. This CDR3 region has 16 residues.

The rearrangement links TRBV9 to TRBJ2-2; 10 bases agree with TRBD2. In germline, CDR1 is SGDLS, CDR2 YYNGEE. This CDR3 comprises 18 residues. The J segment lost 4 bases and the V segment lost 0 bases, leaving 9 bases of the junction unmatched. CDR3 DNA sequence: TGTGCCAGCAGCGTAGCCCCAGCGGGGGGGCATAGCACCGGGGAGCTGTTTTTT. As protein: CASSVAPAGGHSTGELFF.

This chain joins TRBV2 and TRBJ2-1; possible D gene TRBD1, 5 bases. This CDR3 is built from 15 residues. V was pared by 3 bases and J by 0 bases, with 9 bases between. CDR1 is SNHLY, CDR2 FYNNEI, per germline. CDR3 nucleotides: TGTGCCAGCAGTGACAGGGTGAGCTCCTACAATGAGCAGTTCTTC. It specifies CASSDRVSSYNEQFF.

The chain combines TRBV5-1 with TRBJ2-3, with D tentatively TRBD2 (6 bases). CDR3 length: 15 residues. V lost 6 bases and J lost 3, with 17 bases in between. Germline-derived CDR1 and CDR2 are SGHRS and YFSETQ. As DNA, the CDR3 is TGCGCCAGCAACCCCGGGACTGGGGCAACAGATACGCAGTATTTT. It encodes CASNPGTGATDTQYF.

The V and J genes are TRBV5-1 and TRBJ1-3; no definite D call. CDR1 is SGHRS and CDR2 is YFSETQ in the germline V gene. With 0 bases removed from V and 4 bases from J, the gap between germline ends came to 8 bases. The CDR3 contains 14 residues. CDR3: CASSLDLNGNTIYF. The CDR3 DNA reads TGCGCCAGCAGCTTGGATTTAAACGGAAACACCATATATTTT. Filled out from reference TRBV5-1 and TRBJ1-3, the complete variable domain reads KAGVTQTPRYLIKTRGQQVTLSCSPISGHRSVSWYQQTPGQGLQFLFEYFSETQRNKGNFPGRFSGRQFSNSRSEMNVSTLELGDSALYLCASSLDLNGNTIYFGEGSWLTVV.

The CDR3 region has the DNA TGTGCCAGCAAAACAGGGATAAATGAAAAACTGTTTTTT. Protein sequence: CASKTGINEKLFF. J is TRBJ1-4 and V is TRBV27; D is perhaps TRBD1 (6 bases). The germline V gene has CDR1 MNHEY and CDR2 SMNVEV (reference sequence). Trimming stripped 7 bases from V and 5 bases from J, with 11 bases between. CDR3 size: 13 residues.

The chain couples TRBV4-1 to TRBJ2-5, with unresolved D. The ends were cut back, 4 bases at V and 2 bases at J, with 11 bases in the middle. CDR1 is MGHRA and CDR2 is YSYEKL in the germline V gene. The CDR3 runs 14 residues. CDR3 loop: CASSPNINQETQYF. DNA for the CDR3: TGCGCCAGCAGCCCCAATATAAATCAAGAGACCCAGTACTTC.

This clone was seen a handful of times. The chain links TRBV19 to TRBJ2-1; D not certain. From germline, CDR1 is LNHDA and CDR2 SQIVND (reference sequence). Trimming cost V 2 bases and J 7 bases, with 6 bases left between them. This CDR3 has 12 amino acids. CDR3 nucleotides: TGTGCCAGTAGTATATTTGCGAATGAGCAGTTCTTC. The encoded protein is CASSIFANEQFF.

The chain uses TRBV7-9 and TRBJ1-2, with TRBD1 as a possible D gene (5 bases). CDR1 and CDR2 from the germline V gene are SEHNR and FQNEAQ (reference sequence). The CDR3 is 13 amino acids. V lost 2 bases, J lost 3 bases, and 7 bases lay in between. The CDR3 DNA sequence: TGTGCCAGCAGCTTATCGACAGACTATGGCTACACCTTC. Protein product: CASSLSTDYGYTF.

The rearrangement links TRBV7-2 to TRBJ1-4; 7 positions agree with TRBD1. V trimming: 4 bases; J trimming: 8 bases; junction bases outside the gene matches: 4. Germline CDR1 SGHTA, CDR2 FQGNSA. The CDR3 contains 13 residues. The CDR3 region has the DNA TGTGCCAGCAGCTCCTGGACAGGCGAAAAACTGTTTTTT. This codes for CASSSWTGEKLFF.

J is TRBJ2-1 and V is TRBV7-2; 7 bases fit TRBD1. Germline CDR1 SGHTA, CDR2 FQGNSA. V was clipped by 5 bases and J by 4 bases; unmatched bases: 5. The CDR3 sequence is 14 residues long. The CDR3 DNA sequence: TGTGCCAGCAGCCGAAAACAGGGGTACAATGAGCAGTTCTTC. Translation: CASSRKQGYNEQFF.

The genes are TRBV7-2 and TRBJ1-4; D call uncertain. The CDR3 loop spans 15 amino acids. Trimming stripped 5 bases from V and 3 bases from J, with 13 bases between. Per the germline V gene, CDR1 is SGHTA and CDR2 is FQGNSA. As DNA, the CDR3 is TGTGCCAGCAGCGTTAACGGGAGGCCTAATGAAAAACTGTTTTTT. The encoded protein is CASSVNGRPNEKLFF. Full variable domain (outside the CDR3, taken from reference TRBV7-2 and TRBJ1-4): GAGVSQSPSNKVTEKGKDVELRCDPISGHTALYWYRQSLGQGLEFLIYFQGNSAPDKSGLPSDRFSAERTGGSVSTLTIQRTQQEDSAVYLCASSVNGRPNEKLFFGSGTQLSVL.

The chain links TRBV28 to TRBJ1-1; possibly TRBD1 for D (6 bases). V was trimmed by 7 bases and J by 3 bases, leaving 12 bases between them. The length of the CDR3 is 13 residues. Germline-derived CDR1 and CDR2 are MDHEN and SYDVKM. The CDR3 spells CASTLNRDTEAFF. Here the CDR3 DNA reads TGTGCCAGCACCTTGAACAGGGACACTGAAGCTTTCTTT.

The rearrangement joins TRBV6-6 to TRBJ1-5; possible D gene TRBD1, 5 bases. Per germline, CDR1 MNHNY and CDR2 SVGAGI (reference sequence). The V end lost 5 bases, the J end lost 1 base, and 9 bases lay between the germline ends. The CDR3 covers 14 residues. The CDR3 bases are TGTGCCAGCAGTCCGAACAGGAGCAATCAGCCCCAGCATTTT. Translating gives CASSPNRSNQPQHF.